This is a list of T cell receptor beta chains from one sample in a study of blood T cell repertoires in COVID-19. The protocol was immunoSEQ multiplex PCR, while the TCRdb copy is restricted to in-frame clones and leaves out a portion. The table has 110,000 to 150,000 clones, more than 75% seen once; the top ten hold 5%. The sample consisted of peripheral blood. These receptors all stem from a woman aged 45-65 years with acute or convalescent COVID-19. CDR3s include the opening cysteine and the closing phenylalanine or tryptophan. The D gene is left open where the match is weak. Size tells how often a clone was seen (once, few, many) or the class of an expanded clone, and some rows leave it out.

cdr3_aa: CASSSDSLGYTF; cdr3_nt: TGTGCCAGCAGTTCCGACAGTTTGGGCTACACCTTC; v_call: TRBV6-2/TRBV6-3; j_call: TRBJ1-2; clone_size: NA; d_call: NA
cdr3_aa: CASSLPGGWELFF; cdr3_nt: TGCGCCAGCAGCTTGCCAGGGGGCTGGGAGCTGTTTTTT; v_call: TRBV5-1; j_call: TRBJ2-2; clone_size: NA; d_call: TRBD1
cdr3_aa: CASSPPGGNTEAFF; cdr3_nt: TGTGCCAGTAGTCCCCCCGGGGGGAACACTGAAGCTTTCTTT; v_call: TRBV19; j_call: TRBJ1-1; clone_size: NA; d_call: NA
cdr3_aa: CASSLGSRRPQHF; cdr3_nt: TGTGCCAGCAGCTTAGGGAGTCGTAGGCCCCAGCATTTT; v_call: TRBV7-8; j_call: TRBJ1-5; clone_size: NA; d_call: NA
cdr3_aa: CASSYGQTEAEAFF; cdr3_nt: TGTGCCAGCAGCTATGGACAGACGGAGGCTGAAGCTTTCTTT; v_call: TRBV7-6; j_call: TRBJ1-1; clone_size: once; d_call: NA
cdr3_aa: CASSLQGNVWEQYF; cdr3_nt: TGTGCCAGCAGCCTACAGGGGAATGTTTGGGAGCAGTACTTC; v_call: TRBV7-9; j_call: TRBJ2-7; clone_size: NA; d_call: TRBD1
cdr3_aa: CASSQTGSHSNQPQHF; cdr3_nt: TGCGCCAGCAGCCAAACAGGTTCCCATAGCAATCAGCCCCAGCATTTT; v_call: TRBV4-1; j_call: TRBJ1-5; clone_size: NA; d_call: NA
cdr3_aa: CASSPGDRETQYF; cdr3_nt: TGTGCCAGCAGCCCGGGGGACAGAGAGACCCAGTACTTC; v_call: TRBV5-5; j_call: TRBJ2-5; clone_size: NA; d_call: NA
cdr3_aa: CASTGTSGVAEQFF; cdr3_nt: TGTGCCAGCACCGGGACTAGCGGGGTTGCGGAGCAGTTCTTC; v_call: TRBV2; j_call: TRBJ2-1; clone_size: NA; d_call: TRBD2
cdr3_aa: CASSEALGVLEAFF; cdr3_nt: TGTGCCAGCAGTGAAGCGCTCGGGGTCCTTGAAGCTTTCTTT; v_call: TRBV2; j_call: TRBJ1-1; clone_size: NA; d_call: NA
cdr3_aa: CASSAGGQGAEAFF; cdr3_nt: TGTGCCAGCAGTGCCGGGGGACAGGGAGCTGAAGCTTTCTTT; v_call: TRBV9; j_call: TRBJ1-1; clone_size: NA; d_call: TRBD1
cdr3_aa: CASTLERGSSYEQYF; cdr3_nt: TGCGCCAGCACTCTAGAGCGGGGGAGCTCCTACGAGCAGTACTTC; v_call: TRBV5-1; j_call: TRBJ2-7; clone_size: NA; d_call: TRBD2
cdr3_aa: CASSQEAGGAIGELFF; cdr3_nt: TGTGCCAGCAGCCAAGAGGCAGGGGGCGCAATCGGGGAGCTGTTTTTT; v_call: TRBV4-2; j_call: TRBJ2-2; clone_size: NA; d_call: TRBD1
cdr3_aa: CASSYGTGTYEQYF; cdr3_nt: TGCGCCAGCAGCTACGGGACAGGGACCTACGAGCAGTACTTC; v_call: TRBV4-3; j_call: TRBJ2-7; clone_size: NA; d_call: TRBD1
cdr3_aa: CASKDRVYGYTF; cdr3_nt: TGTGCCAGCAAAGACAGGGTCTATGGCTACACCTTC; v_call: TRBV25-1; j_call: TRBJ1-2; clone_size: NA; d_call: TRBD1
cdr3_aa: CASSTQGMNTEAFF; cdr3_nt: TGTGCCAGCAGCACACAGGGTATGAACACTGAAGCTTTCTTT; v_call: TRBV7-9; j_call: TRBJ1-1; clone_size: NA; d_call: NA
cdr3_aa: CASRRSGAPQETQYF; cdr3_nt: TGTGCCAGCAGACGTTCAGGGGCCCCCCAAGAGACCCAGTACTTC; v_call: TRBV2; j_call: TRBJ2-5; clone_size: NA; d_call: NA
cdr3_aa: CASSGEGGRAFF; cdr3_nt: TGTGCCAGCAGCGGCGAGGGAGGGAGGGCTTTCTTT; v_call: TRBV6-4; j_call: TRBJ1-1; clone_size: once; d_call: NA
cdr3_aa: CATSRDSDQNTEAFF; cdr3_nt: TGTGCCACCAGCAGAGACAGTGATCAGAACACTGAAGCTTTCTTT; v_call: TRBV15; j_call: TRBJ1-1; clone_size: NA; d_call: NA
cdr3_aa: CASSTSNYGYTF; cdr3_nt: TGTGCCAGCAGCACAAGTAACTATGGCTACACCTTC; v_call: TRBV25-1; j_call: TRBJ1-2; clone_size: few; d_call: NA
cdr3_aa: CASSLDLARETQYF; cdr3_nt: TGCGCCAGCAGCTTGGATTTGGCCAGAGAGACCCAGTACTTC; v_call: TRBV5-1; j_call: TRBJ2-5; clone_size: NA; d_call: NA
cdr3_aa: CASSALTGSNEKLFF; cdr3_nt: TGTGCCAGCAGCGCCCTGACAGGGAGTAATGAAAAACTGTTTTTT; v_call: TRBV9; j_call: TRBJ1-4; clone_size: NA; d_call: TRBD1
cdr3_aa: CASSLNTGELFF; cdr3_nt: TGTGCCAGCAGCCTGAACACCGGGGAGCTGTTTTTT; v_call: TRBV7-2; j_call: TRBJ2-2; clone_size: NA; d_call: NA
cdr3_aa: CASSTTGPSLLNTEAFF; cdr3_nt: TGTGCCAGTAGTACAACAGGGCCGTCACTTTTGAACACTGAAGCTTTCTTT; v_call: TRBV19; j_call: TRBJ1-1; clone_size: NA; d_call: NA
cdr3_aa: CASSDEGAYGYTF; cdr3_nt: TGTGCCAGCAGTGATGAGGGCGCCTATGGCTACACCTTC; v_call: TRBV2; j_call: TRBJ1-2; clone_size: NA; d_call: NA
cdr3_aa: CASSQDPSGEGETQYF; cdr3_nt: TGCGCCAGCAGCCAAGATCCCAGCGGGGAGGGAGAGACCCAGTACTTC; v_call: TRBV4-3; j_call: TRBJ2-5; clone_size: NA; d_call: TRBD2
cdr3_aa: CASSQAVLRADNEQYF; cdr3_nt: TGCGCCAGCAGCCAAGCGGTCTTGCGGGCCGACAACGAGCAGTACTTC; v_call: TRBV4-1; j_call: TRBJ2-7; clone_size: NA; d_call: NA
cdr3_aa: CASSRLGGNEKLFF; cdr3_nt: TGTGCCAGCAGCCGTCTAGGCGGTAATGAAAAACTGTTTTTT; v_call: TRBV25-1; j_call: TRBJ1-4; clone_size: NA; d_call: NA
cdr3_aa: CASSLWPLTDTQYF; cdr3_nt: TGTGCCAGCAGCTTGTGGCCCCTCACAGATACGCAGTATTTT; v_call: TRBV5-6; j_call: TRBJ2-3; clone_size: few; d_call: NA
cdr3_aa: CASSPLGQPNSPLHF; cdr3_nt: TGTGCCAGCAGTCCGCTAGGACAACCTAATTCACCCCTCCACTTT; v_call: TRBV27; j_call: TRBJ1-6; clone_size: once; d_call: NA
cdr3_aa: CASSSLDRGGNQPQHF; cdr3_nt: TGTGCCAGCAGTTCCCTGGACAGGGGAGGGAATCAGCCCCAGCATTTT; v_call: TRBV27; j_call: TRBJ1-5; clone_size: NA; d_call: TRBD1
cdr3_aa: CASSLPGTGLLNYGYTF; cdr3_nt: TGTGCCAGCAGCTTACCCGGGACAGGACTTTTGAACTATGGCTACACCTTC; v_call: TRBV5-4; j_call: TRBJ1-2; clone_size: few; d_call: TRBD1
cdr3_aa: CSASLAGGGTTDTQYF; cdr3_nt: TGCAGTGCTAGTTTAGCGGGGGGCGGAACCACAGATACGCAGTATTTT; v_call: TRBV20-1; j_call: TRBJ2-3; clone_size: few; d_call: TRBD2
cdr3_aa: CASSHRAPLNTEAFF; cdr3_nt: TGTGCCAGTAGTCACAGGGCCCCCTTGAACACTGAAGCTTTCTTT; v_call: TRBV19; j_call: TRBJ1-1; clone_size: once; d_call: NA
cdr3_aa: CASRTGNNYGYTF; cdr3_nt: TGTGCCAGCAGGACAGGGAACAACTATGGCTACACCTTC; v_call: TRBV12-3/TRBV12-4; j_call: TRBJ1-2; clone_size: NA; d_call: TRBD1
cdr3_aa: CASSPQGANSPLHF; cdr3_nt: TGTGCCAGCAGCCCACAGGGGGCTAATTCACCCCTCCACTTT; v_call: TRBV2; j_call: TRBJ1-6; clone_size: NA; d_call: TRBD1
cdr3_aa: CASSPLGGLNTEAFF; cdr3_nt: TGTGCCAGCAGCCCTCTTGGAGGACTGAACACTGAAGCTTTCTTT; v_call: TRBV27; j_call: TRBJ1-1; clone_size: NA; d_call: NA
cdr3_aa: CASTGKRADGYTF; cdr3_nt: TGTGCCAGCACCGGAAAGCGGGCAGACGGCTACACCTTC; v_call: TRBV5-4; j_call: TRBJ1-2; clone_size: once; d_call: NA
cdr3_aa: CASSLPGGGPGNEQFF; cdr3_nt: TGCGCCAGCAGCTTACCGGGAGGGGGGCCTGGGAATGAGCAGTTCTTC; v_call: TRBV5-1; j_call: TRBJ2-1; clone_size: NA; d_call: TRBD2
cdr3_aa: CASTSGGAYNEQFF; cdr3_nt: TGCGCCAGCACTAGCGGGGGGGCCTACAATGAGCAGTTCTTC; v_call: TRBV5-1; j_call: TRBJ2-1; clone_size: NA; d_call: TRBD2
cdr3_aa: CASGLVTRQPQHF; cdr3_nt: TGTGCTAGTGGTTTGGTAACGAGACAGCCCCAGCATTTT; v_call: TRBV12-5; j_call: TRBJ1-5; clone_size: NA; d_call: NA
cdr3_aa: CASSFDGSGSYNSPLHF; cdr3_nt: TGTGCCAGCAGTTTCGACGGGTCTGGGTCCTATAATTCACCCCTCCACTTT; v_call: TRBV28; j_call: TRBJ1-6; clone_size: NA; d_call: NA
cdr3_aa: CASSQEGQAYNSPLHF; cdr3_nt: TGCGCCAGCAGCCAAGAGGGACAGGCCTATAATTCACCCCTCCACTTT; v_call: TRBV4-1; j_call: TRBJ1-6; clone_size: NA; d_call: TRBD1
cdr3_aa: CASTYRDHQPQHF; cdr3_nt: TGCGCCAGCACCTACAGGGACCATCAGCCCCAGCATTTT; v_call: TRBV10-1; j_call: TRBJ1-5; clone_size: NA; d_call: NA
cdr3_aa: CASSPSSGGADEQFF; cdr3_nt: TGTGCCAGCAGTCCCTCTAGCGGGGGGGCCGATGAGCAGTTCTTC; v_call: TRBV6-4; j_call: TRBJ2-1; clone_size: NA; d_call: TRBD2
cdr3_aa: CASSTPGGRYTEAFF; cdr3_nt: TGTGCCAGCAGCACCCCGGGGGGGAGGTACACTGAAGCTTTCTTT; v_call: TRBV21-1; j_call: TRBJ1-1; clone_size: NA; d_call: NA
cdr3_aa: CASSSYSNYGYTF; cdr3_nt: TGTGCCAGCAGTTCCTATTCCAACTATGGCTACACCTTC; v_call: TRBV28; j_call: TRBJ1-2; clone_size: NA; d_call: NA
cdr3_aa: CAWSGSGIGELFF; cdr3_nt: TGTGCCTGGAGTGGATCAGGGATAGGGGAGCTGTTTTTT; v_call: TRBV30; j_call: TRBJ2-2; clone_size: NA; d_call: NA
cdr3_aa: CASKAGQNEKLFF; cdr3_nt: TGTGCCAGCAAGGCAGGGCAAAATGAAAAACTGTTTTTT; v_call: TRBV2; j_call: TRBJ1-4; clone_size: NA; d_call: NA
cdr3_aa: CATSDSLKKMTQYF; cdr3_nt: TGTGCCACTTCGGACAGCTTAAAAAAGATGACCCAGTACTTC; v_call: TRBV19; j_call: TRBJ2-5; clone_size: NA; d_call: NA
cdr3_aa: CASSLTGTGVGGTEAFF; cdr3_nt: TGTGCCAGCAGCTTAACGGGGACAGGGGTTGGTGGCACTGAAGCTTTCTTT; v_call: TRBV7-3; j_call: TRBJ1-1; clone_size: NA; d_call: TRBD1
cdr3_aa: CASNRGTGELFF; cdr3_nt: TGTGCCAGCAACAGGGGGACCGGGGAGCTGTTTTTT; v_call: TRBV12-3/TRBV12-4; j_call: TRBJ2-2; clone_size: NA; d_call: TRBD1